Following are 9 T cell receptor beta chains from one sample sequenced in a study of cytomegalovirus exposure and HLA in healthy donors (dated by TCRdb to the late 2010s). Libraries were made using the immunoSEQ multiplex PCR assay. A mixture of 60 forward primers for TCR Vbeta segments and 13 reverse primers for TCR Jbeta segments was used in the multiplex PCR. The source is immuneACCESS, and TCRdb retained only in-frame sequences with V and J called. Part of the clones is not carried over; for the studies checked, unresolved V genes explain less than half of this, and the remainder is unexplained. The sample table lists some 180,000 clones, roughly 80% of them with a count of one. In total, the top ten clones hold about 2.7% of the sample. Material for sequencing was PBMCs. The receptors here all came from a woman aged 30 to 39 in good health and CMV-seronegative.

The rearrangement joins TRBV6-5 to TRBJ2-5; 8 positions match TRBD2. The end of the DNA is better explained by TRBJ2-7, so the J call may be wrong. The CDR3 extends over 16 amino acids. The germline V gene encodes CDR1 MNHEY and CDR2 SVGAGI. CDR3 DNA sequence: TGTGCCAGCAGTTACGATTTCTCCGGGACTAGGGACGAGCAGTACTTC. Protein product: CASSYDFSGTRDEQYF.

V and J are TRBV5-1 and TRBJ2-2, with TRBD2 matching over 13 bases. Trimming removed 2 bases from V and 5 bases from J; junction bases left unmatched: 9. From germline, CDR1 is SGHRS and CDR2 YFSETQ. This CDR3 is 18 amino acids long. CDR3: CASSLIGLAGVFTGELFF. The CDR3 DNA reads TGCGCCAGCAGCTTAATAGGACTAGCGGGAGTCTTTACCGGGGAGCTGTTTTTT.

The gene calls are TRBV28 and TRBJ1-2; the match to TRBD1 covers 11 bases. Per the germline V gene, CDR1 is MDHEN and CDR2 is SYDVKM. The V gene end was trimmed by 4 bases and the J gene end by 7 bases; junction bases not matched to a gene: 5. The CDR3 has 14 residues. CDR3 sequence (DNA): TGTGCCAGCAGTTCCCCCGGGACAGGGGGTGGCTACACCTTC. It encodes CASSSPGTGGGYTF.

V and J are TRBV28 and TRBJ1-2; tentative D call: TRBD1 (6 bases). The CDR3 consists of 13 residues. The germline V gene has CDR1 MDHEN and CDR2 SYDVKM. The V gene lost 7 bases and the J gene lost 8 bases, with 17 bases spanning the gap. CDR3 in amino acids: CASTTPGGRGYTF. In DNA, the CDR3 is TGTGCCAGCACCACTCCTGGGGGCAGAGGCTACACCTTC.

The chain couples TRBV29-1 to TRBJ2-1, with no clear D. CDR3 size: 11 residues. V dropped 7 bases and J dropped 0 bases, with 4 bases sitting between them. Per the germline V gene, CDR1 is SQVTM and CDR2 is ANQGSEA. CDR3 protein: CSAISYNEQFF. CDR3 in DNA: TGCAGCGCCATCTCCTACAATGAGCAGTTCTTC.

The CDR3 sequence: CAWMGGGTEAFF. The CDR3 DNA reads as TGTGCCTGGATGGGGGGAGGAACTGAAGCTTTCTTT. The V call is TRBV30, the J call TRBJ1-1; weak D call: TRBD1 (5 bases). Trimming took off 4 bases at V and 5 bases at J, with 11 bases between the two ends. This CDR3 is 12 amino acids long. Germline-derived CDR1 and CDR2 are GTSNPN and SVGIG (reference sequence).

The rearrangement joins TRBV30 to TRBJ1-2, with TRBD1 matching over 9 bases. There are 12 residues in the CDR3. Per the germline V gene, CDR1 is GTSNPN and CDR2 is SVGIG (reference sequence). The junction had 7 bases not matched to a gene; V was cut back by 5 bases and J by 9 bases. For the CDR3, the DNA is TGTGCCTGGGGACAGGGGAGAATTAGCTACACCTTC. It codes for CAWGQGRISYTF.

The genes are TRBV5-1 and TRBJ2-3, with D perhaps matching TRBD2 (5 bases). CDR1 and CDR2 (germline): SGHRS, YFSETQ. V lost 2 bases and J lost 4, with 8 bases in between. The CDR3 contains 13 residues. Here the CDR3 DNA reads TGCGCCAGCAGCTTAGAGGGAGCAGATACGCAGTATTTT. This sequence encodes CASSLEGADTQYF.

The V gene is TRBV10-3, the J gene TRBJ2-3; 10 bases line up with TRBD2. Germline V CDR1 and CDR2: ENHRY, SYGVKD. The CDR3 covers 15 residues. V lost 11 bases, J lost 6 bases, and 14 bases stayed unmatched. The CDR3 region has the DNA TGTGCCGCAGGTAGTAGCGGGGGGCCGGGGGATACGCAGTATTTT. It specifies CAAGSSGGPGDTQYF.